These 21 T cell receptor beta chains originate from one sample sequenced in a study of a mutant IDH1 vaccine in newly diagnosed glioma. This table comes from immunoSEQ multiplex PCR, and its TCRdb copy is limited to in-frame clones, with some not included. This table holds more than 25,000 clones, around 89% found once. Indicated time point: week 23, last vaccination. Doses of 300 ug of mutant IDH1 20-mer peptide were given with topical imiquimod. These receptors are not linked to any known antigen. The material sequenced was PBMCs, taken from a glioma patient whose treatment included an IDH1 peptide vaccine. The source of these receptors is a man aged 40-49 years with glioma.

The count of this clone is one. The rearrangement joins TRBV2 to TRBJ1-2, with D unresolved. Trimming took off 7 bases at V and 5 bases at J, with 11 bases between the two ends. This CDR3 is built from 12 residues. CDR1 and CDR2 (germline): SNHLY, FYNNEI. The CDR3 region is CASMTDGYGYTF. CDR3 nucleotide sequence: TGTGCCAGCATGACGGATGGGTATGGCTACACCTTC.

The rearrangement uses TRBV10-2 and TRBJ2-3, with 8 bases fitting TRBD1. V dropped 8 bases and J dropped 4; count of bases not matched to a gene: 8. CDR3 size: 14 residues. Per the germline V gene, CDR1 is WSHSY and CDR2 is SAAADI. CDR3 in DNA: TGCGCCAGCCGGCTGACAGGGGCCGCAGATACGCAGTATTTT. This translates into CASRLTGAADTQYF.

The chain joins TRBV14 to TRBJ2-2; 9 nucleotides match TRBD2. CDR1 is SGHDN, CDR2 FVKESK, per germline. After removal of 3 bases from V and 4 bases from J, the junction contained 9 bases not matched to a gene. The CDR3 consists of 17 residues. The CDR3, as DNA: TGTGCCAGCAGCCAGGCCCTAGCGGGGCGGCCCACCGGGGAGCTGTTTTTT. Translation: CASSQALAGRPTGELFF.

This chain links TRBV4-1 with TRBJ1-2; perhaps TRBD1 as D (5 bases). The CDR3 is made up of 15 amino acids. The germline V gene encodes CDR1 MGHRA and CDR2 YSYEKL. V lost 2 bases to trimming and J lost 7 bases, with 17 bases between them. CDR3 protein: CASSQSRRGEGGYTF. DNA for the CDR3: TGCGCCAGCAGCCAAAGCAGGAGAGGGGAGGGTGGCTACACCTTC.

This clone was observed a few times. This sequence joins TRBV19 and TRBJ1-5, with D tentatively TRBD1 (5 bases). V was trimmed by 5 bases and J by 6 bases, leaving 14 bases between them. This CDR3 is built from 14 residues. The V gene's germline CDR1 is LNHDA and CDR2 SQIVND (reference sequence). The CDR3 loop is CASSGGTRSQPQHF. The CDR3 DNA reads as TGTGCCAGTAGTGGGGGGACGAGGAGTCAGCCCCAGCATTTT.

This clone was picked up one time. The CDR3 reads CASSLFLGQPQHF. The CDR3 nucleotides are TGTGCCAGCAGCTTGTTTCTTGGCCAGCCCCAGCATTTT. The chain joins TRBV5-5 to TRBJ1-5; D not resolved. CDR3 size: 13 residues. The ends were cut back, 1 base at V and 7 bases at J, with 9 bases in the middle. The germline CDR1 and CDR2 sequences are SGHKS and YYEKEE (reference sequence).

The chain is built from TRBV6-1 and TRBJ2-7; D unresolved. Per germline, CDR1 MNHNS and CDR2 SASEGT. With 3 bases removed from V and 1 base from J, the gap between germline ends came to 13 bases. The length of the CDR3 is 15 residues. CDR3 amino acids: CASSDDGKPSYEQYV. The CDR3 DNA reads TGTGCCAGCAGTGATGATGGGAAACCTTCCTACGAGCAGTACGTC.

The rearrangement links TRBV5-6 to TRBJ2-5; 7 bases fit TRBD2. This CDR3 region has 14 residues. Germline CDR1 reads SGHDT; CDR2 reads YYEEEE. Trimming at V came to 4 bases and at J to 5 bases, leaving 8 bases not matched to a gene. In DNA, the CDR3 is TGTGCCAGCAGCCCCCGGGACTACATCGAGACCCAGTACTTC. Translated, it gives CASSPRDYIETQYF.

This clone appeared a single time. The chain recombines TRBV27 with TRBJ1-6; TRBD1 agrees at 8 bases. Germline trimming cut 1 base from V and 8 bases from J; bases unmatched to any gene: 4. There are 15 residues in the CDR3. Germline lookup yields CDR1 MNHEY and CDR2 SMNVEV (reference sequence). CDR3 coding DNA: TGTGCCAGCAGTTTATTAGGGACAGGAGATTCACCCCTCCACTTT. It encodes CASSLLGTGDSPLHF.

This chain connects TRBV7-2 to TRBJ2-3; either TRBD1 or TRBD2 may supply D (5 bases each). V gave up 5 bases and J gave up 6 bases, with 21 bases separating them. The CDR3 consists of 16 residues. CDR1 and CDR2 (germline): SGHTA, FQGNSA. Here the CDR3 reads CASSLSGGSNADTQYF. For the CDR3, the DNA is TGTGCCAGCAGCCTATCTGGGGGATCTAACGCGGATACGCAGTATTTT. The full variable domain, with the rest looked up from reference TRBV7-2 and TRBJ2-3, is GAGVSQSPSNKVTEKGKDVELRCDPISGHTALYWYRQSLGQGLEFLIYFQGNSAPDKSGLPSDRFSAERTGGSVSTLTIQRTQQEDSAVYLCASSLSGGSNADTQYFGPGTRLTVL.

Written as DNA, the CDR3 is TGTGCCAGCAGCTTGAGCGGCGGTGACAGATCGAACTATGGCTACACCTTC. Translating it yields CASSLSGGDRSNYGYTF. This chain connects TRBV5-5 to TRBJ1-2; maybe TRBD1 (5 bases). This CDR3 spans 17 amino acids. V was cut by 1 base and J by 2 bases, with 18 bases left in between. Germline loops: CDR1 SGHKS, CDR2 YYEKEE (reference sequence).

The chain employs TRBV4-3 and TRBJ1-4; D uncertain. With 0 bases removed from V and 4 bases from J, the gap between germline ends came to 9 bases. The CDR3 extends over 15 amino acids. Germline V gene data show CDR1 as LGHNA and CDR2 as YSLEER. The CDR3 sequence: CASSQEGQSNEKLFF. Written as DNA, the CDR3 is TGCGCCAGCAGCCAAGAAGGCCAGAGTAATGAAAAACTGTTTTTT.

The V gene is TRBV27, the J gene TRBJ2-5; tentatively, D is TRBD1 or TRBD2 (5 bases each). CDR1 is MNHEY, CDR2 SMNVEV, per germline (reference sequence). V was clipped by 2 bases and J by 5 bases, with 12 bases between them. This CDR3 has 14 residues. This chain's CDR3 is CASSLQGWGETQYF. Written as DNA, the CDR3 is TGTGCCAGCAGTTTACAGGGATGGGGGGAGACCCAGTACTTC.

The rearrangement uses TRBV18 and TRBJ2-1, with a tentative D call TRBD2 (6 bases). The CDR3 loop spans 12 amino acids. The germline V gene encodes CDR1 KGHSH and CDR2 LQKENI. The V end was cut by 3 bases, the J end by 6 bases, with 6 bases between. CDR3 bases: TGTGCCAGCTCACCGACTAGCAATGAGCAGTTCTTC. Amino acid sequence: CASSPTSNEQFF.

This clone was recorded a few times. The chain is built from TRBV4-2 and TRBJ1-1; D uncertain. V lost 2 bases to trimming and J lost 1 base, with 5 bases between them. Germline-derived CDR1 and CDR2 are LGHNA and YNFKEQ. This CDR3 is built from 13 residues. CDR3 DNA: TGTGCCAGCAGCCAAAGGGAGAACACTGAAGCTTTCTTT. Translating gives CASSQRENTEAFF.

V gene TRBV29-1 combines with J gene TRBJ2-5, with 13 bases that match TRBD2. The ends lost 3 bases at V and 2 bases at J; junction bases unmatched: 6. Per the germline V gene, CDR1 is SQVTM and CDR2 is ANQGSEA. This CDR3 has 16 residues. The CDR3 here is CSVDYGLAGAQETQYF. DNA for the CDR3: TGCAGCGTTGACTACGGACTAGCGGGGGCACAAGAGACCCAGTACTTC.

CDR3: CASSLVDRVNGYTF. CDR3 sequence (DNA): TGTGCCAGCAGCTTGGTGGACAGGGTAAATGGCTACACCTTC. The J gene is TRBJ1-2, the V gene TRBV5-5, with 8 bases matching TRBD1. CDR3 length: 14 residues. V shed 0 bases and J 6 bases; nucleotides not matched to a gene: 4. The germline gives CDR1 SGHKS, CDR2 YYEKEE (reference sequence).

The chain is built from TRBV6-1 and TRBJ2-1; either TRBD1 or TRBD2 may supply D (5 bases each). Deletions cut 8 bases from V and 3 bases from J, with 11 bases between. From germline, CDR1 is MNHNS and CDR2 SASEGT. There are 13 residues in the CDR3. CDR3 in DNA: TGTGCCAGCGTCAGTGGGGGCTACAATGAGCAGTTCTTC. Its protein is CASVSGGYNEQFF.

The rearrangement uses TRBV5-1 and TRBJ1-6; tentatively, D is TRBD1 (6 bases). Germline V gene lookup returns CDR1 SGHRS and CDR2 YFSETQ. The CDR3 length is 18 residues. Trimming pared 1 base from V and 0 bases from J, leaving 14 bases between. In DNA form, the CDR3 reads TGCGCCAGCAGCTTGACGGCGGGGGCGGGCTCCTATAATTCACCCCTCCACTTT. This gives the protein CASSLTAGAGSYNSPLHF.

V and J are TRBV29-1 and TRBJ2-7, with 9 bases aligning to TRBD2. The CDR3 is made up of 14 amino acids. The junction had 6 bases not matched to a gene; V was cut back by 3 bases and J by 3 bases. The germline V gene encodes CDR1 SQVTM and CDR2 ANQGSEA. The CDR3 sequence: CSVEGLAEDYEQYF. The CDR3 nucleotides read TGCAGCGTTGAGGGACTAGCAGAGGACTACGAGCAGTACTTC.

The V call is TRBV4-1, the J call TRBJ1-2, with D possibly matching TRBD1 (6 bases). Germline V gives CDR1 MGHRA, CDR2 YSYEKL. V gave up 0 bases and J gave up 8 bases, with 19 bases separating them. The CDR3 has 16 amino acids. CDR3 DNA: TGCGCCAGCAGCCAAGAATGGAGCGCAGGGGTGGACGGCTACACCTTC. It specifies CASSQEWSAGVDGYTF.